This T cell receptor (beta chain) is from a study of cytomegalovirus exposure and HLA in healthy donors. Study observations and caveats: TCR sequences were mostly rare, though some public TCRs occurred in many donors.

The CDR3 is 15 amino acids. Germline CDR1 SGDLS, CDR2 YYNGEE. Points on this clone: Its antigen is not identified. A junction boundary mismatches the germline segment, possibly from a read error.

The PCR employed 60 Vbeta primers together with 13 Jbeta primers. The method was immunoSEQ multiplex PCR; TCRdb's version includes in-frame clones alone and lacks a portion of them. The sample has about 73,000 clones, roughly four fifths seen once. The sample consisted of PBMCs. The source of this sequence is a man aged 65 to 85 in good health and CMV-seronegative. The V gene is TRBV9, the J gene TRBJ2-1, with a possible D match to TRBD2 (6 bases). The chain's CDR3 is CASSATGTHYNQQFF. As DNA, the CDR3 is TGTGCCAGCAGCGCCACCGGGACTCACTACAATCAGCAGTTCTTC.